Following are 31 T cell receptor beta chains from one sample sequenced in a study of neurological immune-mediated disorders. The time point denotes: longitudinal time-point 1 (baseline). TCRdb processed the 5' RACE reads anew with MiXCR; each CDR3 protein has one entry. The sample comprises more than 70,000 distinct CDR3 sequences, about a tenth of which are singletons, and 9.5% to 10% rests with the top ten. The sequencing input was PBMCs. These receptors came from a man in his thirties or forties in good health.

This clonotype came up a few times. V and J are TRBV7-3 and TRBJ2-3, with D perhaps matching TRBD2 (6 bases). The CDR3 covers 15 residues. From germline, CDR1 is SGHTA and CDR2 FQGTGA. V was cut by 5 bases and J by 0 bases, with 12 bases left in between. The CDR3 loop is CASSQGLVSTDTQYF. CDR3 nucleotides: TGTGCCAGCAGCCAGGGACTGGTGAGCACAGATACGCAGTATTTT. Using reference TRBV7-3 and TRBJ2-3 for the parts outside the CDR3, the full variable domain is GAGVSQTPSNKVTEKGKYVELRCDPISGHTALYWYRQSLGQGPEFLIYFQGTGAADDSGLPNDRFFAVRPEGSVSTLKIQRTERGDSAVYLCASSQGLVSTDTQYFGPGTRLTVL.

This clonotype was detected many times. The chain joins TRBV29-1 to TRBJ2-3; 10 bases are a match to TRBD1. The germline CDR1 and CDR2 sequences are SQVTM and ANQGSEA. V was clipped by 6 bases and J by 2 bases; unmatched bases: 5. The CDR3 has 14 amino acids. The CDR3 region has the DNA TGCAGCGTCCCGGGACAGGGGACCACAGATACGCAGTATTTT. Translated: CSVPGQGTTDTQYF.

The table lists this clonotype with a few counts. The chain uses TRBV28 and TRBJ2-1; 7 positions match TRBD1. The V gene end was trimmed by 5 bases and the J gene end by 4 bases; junction bases not matched to a gene: 8. Germline V lookup: CDR1 MDHEN, CDR2 SYDVKM. CDR3 length: 15 residues. DNA for the CDR3: TGTGCCAGCAGTCCAGGGGGACAGAGATACAATGAGCAGTTCTTC. Translating gives CASSPGGQRYNEQFF.

This clonotype was detected ten times or more. This chain links TRBV5-1 with TRBJ2-6, with 7 bases fitting TRBD1. Germline V gene data show CDR1 as SGHRS and CDR2 as YFSETQ. With 4 bases clipped from V and 0 bases from J, the junction kept 13 bases outside the gene matches. The CDR3 totals 19 residues. Written as DNA, the CDR3 is TGCGCCAGCAGCCCCGCTGTACAGGGGTCCCCCTCTGGGGCCAACGTCCTGACTTTC. Translation gives CASSPAVQGSPSGANVLTF.

About this clonotype itself: A much larger clonotype is one base distant, so this may be a read error. The chain carries TRBV4-1 and TRBJ2-7, with TRBD2 identical over 9 bases. Germline V gives CDR1 MGHRA, CDR2 YSYEKL. The CDR3 is made up of 17 amino acids. The CDR3 DNA sequence: TGCGCCAGCAACCAAGATTTTCTCGGCGGGAGGGCCAGGGAGCAGTACTTC. Translating gives CASNQDFLGGRAREQYF.

In its sample, this clonotype was seen many times. The V gene is TRBV12-5, the J gene TRBJ2-1; TRBD2 is a possible D gene (6 bases). Trimming shortened V by 0 bases and J by 0 bases, and 15 bases separated the two germline ends. This CDR3 is 18 amino acids long. CDR1 LGHNT and CDR2 FRNRAP come from the germline V gene. Written as DNA, the CDR3 is TGTGCTAGTGGTTTGGTCAAGGGTAGCGGTGGCTCCTACAATGAGCAGTTCTTC. Its protein product is CASGLVKGSGGSYNEQFF.

This clonotype was observed at least ten times. The rearrangement joins TRBV27 to TRBJ2-1; 8 bases line up with TRBD2. After removal of 5 bases from V and 8 bases from J, the junction contained 11 bases not matched to a gene. This CDR3 has 15 residues. Per germline, CDR1 MNHEY and CDR2 SMNVEV (reference sequence). This CDR3 reads CASSTLAGLKDEQFF. The CDR3 DNA sequence: TGTGCCAGCAGTACCTTAGCGGGACTCAAGGATGAGCAGTTCTTC.

Many counts were recorded for this clonotype. The chain employs TRBV25-1 and TRBJ1-5; no reliable D call. Germline-derived CDR1 and CDR2 are MGHDK and SYGVNS. V lost 4 bases, J lost 3 bases, and 4 bases lay in between. The CDR3 consists of 12 residues. The CDR3 spells CASSAYNQPQHF. CDR3 nucleotide sequence: TGTGCCAGCAGTGCCTACAATCAGCCCCAGCATTTT.

The chain combines TRBV28 with TRBJ2-7; 11 positions agree with TRBD2. V lost 7 bases and J lost 6; bases outside the gene matches: 20. From germline, CDR1 is MDHEN and CDR2 SYDVKM. This CDR3 has 18 amino acids. The DNA for the CDR3 is TGTGCCAGCAAGAACCGGGGAGCCGCGTCTAGCGGGAGGTTCGAGCAGTACTTC. This translates into CASKNRGAASSGRFEQYF.

Many counts were recorded for this clonotype. The chain recombines TRBV10-3 with TRBJ2-7, with TRBD1 identical over 9 bases. V gave up 6 bases and J gave up 5 bases; unmatched junction bases: 8. The CDR3 has 14 residues. Looked up from germline, CDR1 is ENHRY and CDR2 is SYGVKD. DNA for the CDR3: TGTGCCATCAGCCCGGGACAGGGTGTCGACGAGCAGTACTTC. Its translation is CAISPGQGVDEQYF.

The chain couples TRBV5-1 to TRBJ2-1; possibly TRBD1 or TRBD2 for D (5 bases each). The CDR3 totals 15 residues. CDR1 and CDR2 from the germline V gene are SGHRS and YFSETQ. V was clipped by 3 bases and J by 7 bases, with 17 bases between them. This CDR3 reads CASSSAGTPLNEQFF. The CDR3 nucleotides are TGCGCCAGCAGCTCCGCCGGGACCCCCTTAAATGAGCAGTTCTTC.

This clonotype has a handful of counts. The chain combines TRBV2 with TRBJ2-7; no clear D gene. The CDR3 has 12 residues. CDR1 is SNHLY, CDR2 FYNNEI, per germline. Trimming took 6 bases from V and 4 from J, leaving 10 bases between them. CDR3 amino acids: CASRKQIYEQYF. The CDR3 nucleotides are TGTGCCAGCAGGAAGCAGATTTACGAGCAGTACTTC.

Ten or more counts support this clonotype. J is TRBJ2-3 and V is TRBV24-1, with 11 bases fitting TRBD2. The germline CDR1 and CDR2 sequences are KGHDR and SFDVKD. With 4 bases clipped from V and 2 bases from J, the junction kept 7 bases outside the gene matches. The length of the CDR3 is 17 residues. The CDR3 loop is CATSDPGTSGSTDTQYF. In DNA form, the CDR3 reads TGTGCCACCAGTGACCCCGGGACTAGCGGATCCACAGATACGCAGTATTTT.

This clonotype was detected ten times or more. The chain recombines TRBV7-2 with TRBJ1-3, with D perhaps TRBD1 (6 bases). Looked up from germline, CDR1 is SGHTA and CDR2 is FQGNSA. The germline V and J ends were trimmed by 4 bases and 3 bases, with 13 bases remaining between them. The CDR3 consists of 15 residues. The CDR3 here is CASSSLRGGGNTIYF. Written as DNA, the CDR3 is TGTGCCAGCAGCTCCCTCAGGGGAGGTGGAAACACCATATATTTT.

This clonotype was found many times. V is TRBV20-1 and J is TRBJ2-2, with TRBD2 identical over 7 bases. With V trimmed by 6 bases and J by 6 bases, 10 bases remained unmatched. The CDR3 extends over 14 amino acids. Per germline, CDR1 DFQATT and CDR2 SNEGSKA (reference sequence). The CDR3 DNA reads as TGCAGTGCAAAGATGGGGGGGTCTGCCGGGGAGCTGTTTTTT. It specifies CSAKMGGSAGELFF.

This clonotype showed up many times. The chain links TRBV20-1 to TRBJ1-2, with unresolved D. The CDR3 sequence is 13 residues long. Trimming shortened V by 0 bases and J by 6 bases, and 11 bases separated the two germline ends. Germline-derived CDR1 and CDR2 are DFQATT and SNEGSKA (reference sequence). The CDR3 DNA follows: TGCAGTGCTAGAGATCCCCCAGTGGATGGCTACACCTTC. Its protein is CSARDPPVDGYTF.

This clonotype has a count of ten or more. The chain is built from TRBV12-3 or TRBV12-4 and TRBJ2-2; no clear D gene. V gave up 5 bases and J gave up 5 bases, with 9 bases separating them. This CDR3 comprises 13 residues. CDR3 region: CASSRQGTGELFF. CDR3 nucleotide sequence: TGTGCCAGCAGTCGACAAGGAACCGGGGAGCTGTTTTTT.

This clonotype was observed many times. The chain has TRBV27 and TRBJ1-1, with a weak D call TRBD1 (5 bases). In germline, CDR1 is MNHEY, CDR2 SMNVEV (reference sequence). Trimming took 6 bases from V and 1 from J, leaving 12 bases between them. The CDR3 contains 14 residues. The CDR3 loop is CASRGTGGNTEAFF. The CDR3 bases are TGTGCCAGCAGGGGGACGGGCGGGAACACTGAAGCTTTCTTT.

This clonotype was picked up many times. This chain joins TRBV6-2 or TRBV6-3 and TRBJ2-7; TRBD1 aligns across 9 bases. The germline V gene encodes CDR1 MNHEY and CDR2 SVGEGT. J was trimmed by 5 bases and V by 5 bases; bases with no gene match: 16. The CDR3 loop spans 17 amino acids. The CDR3 reads CASSQWLTGTGKNEQYF. In DNA, the CDR3 is TGTGCCAGCAGTCAGTGGTTAACCGGGACAGGGAAAAACGAGCAGTACTTC.

The chain uses TRBV20-1 and TRBJ2-7; TRBD1 agrees at 7 bases. Looked up from germline, CDR1 is DFQATT and CDR2 is SNEGSKA (reference sequence). This CDR3 region has 15 residues. V shed 6 bases, J shed 7 bases, and the junction held 18 bases outside the gene matches. The CDR3 spells CSAPPTGVRPGEQYF. CDR3 nucleotides: TGCAGTGCCCCACCCACAGGGGTCCGGCCGGGGGAGCAGTACTTC.

This clonotype was counted many times. The rearrangement joins TRBV20-1 to TRBJ2-3; TRBD2 matches at 10 bases. CDR3 length: 15 residues. CDR1 and CDR2 (germline): DFQATT, SNEGSKA (reference sequence). V was pared by 5 bases and J by 6 bases, with 11 bases of the junction left unmatched. CDR3 residues: CSAYWTSGGGDTQYF. The CDR3 DNA reads TGCAGTGCTTATTGGACTAGCGGCGGGGGGGATACGCAGTATTTT.

This clonotype has ten or more counts. The chain carries TRBV12-3 or TRBV12-4 and TRBJ1-4; D ambiguous. CDR3 length: 14 amino acids. V dropped 6 bases and J dropped 5 bases, with 13 bases sitting between them. CDR3 nucleotide sequence: TGTGCCAGCAGCGGAGGGCGGATAAATGAAAAACTGTTTTTT. Protein: CASSGGRINEKLFF.

This clonotype was seen repeatedly, ten times or more. The V gene is TRBV5-6, the J gene TRBJ2-5; a possible D gene is TRBD2 (6 bases). The germline gives CDR1 SGHDT, CDR2 YYEEEE. V lost 4 bases and J lost 8, with 18 bases in between. This CDR3 has 14 residues. The CDR3 nucleotides are TGTGCCAGCAGCCCACGCGGGGCCCGGTTTACCCAGTACTTC. Amino acid sequence: CASSPRGARFTQYF.

This clonotype has ten or more counts. The chain combines TRBV10-3 with TRBJ1-2, with D maybe TRBD1 (5 bases). The CDR3 runs to 13 residues. V gave up 6 bases and J gave up 2 bases, with 10 bases separating them. CDR1 is ENHRY and CDR2 is SYGVKD in the germline V gene. Here the CDR3 DNA reads TGTGCCATCAGCGCTGGGGGGAACTATGGCTACACCTTC. This gives the protein CAISAGGNYGYTF.

This clonotype was recorded many times. This sequence joins TRBV5-1 and TRBJ1-1, with D hard to call. Trimming took off 3 bases at V and 3 bases at J, with 12 bases between the two ends. CDR1 is SGHRS, CDR2 YFSETQ, per germline. The CDR3 length is 14 residues. CDR3 in DNA: TGCGCCAGCAGCTCGCTGACCGTATACACTGAAGCTTTCTTT. Translating it yields CASSSLTVYTEAFF.

Ten or more counts support this clonotype. CDR3 nucleotides: TGCAGCGTGCCGAGACTAGCGGGACACCAAGAGACCCAGTACTTC. It encodes CSVPRLAGHQETQYF. This chain links TRBV29-1 with TRBJ2-5; 11 bases line up with TRBD2. Germline assignment: CDR1 SQVTM and CDR2 ANQGSEA. V trimming: 6 bases; J trimming: 0 bases; junction bases outside the gene matches: 6. The CDR3 length is 15 residues.

This clonotype was seen repeatedly, ten times or more. V usage is TRBV12-3 or TRBV12-4 and J usage is TRBJ2-3; D might be TRBD2 (5 bases). Trimming shortened V by 6 bases and J by 6 bases, and 10 bases separated the two germline ends. CDR3 length: 12 residues. CDR3 DNA: TGTGCCAGCAGCGGGGTACTGGATACGCAGTATTTT. It is translated as CASSGVLDTQYF.

This clonotype was counted ten times or more. The V and J genes are TRBV28 and TRBJ2-5; 11 nucleotides match TRBD2. The CDR3 runs 16 residues. V shed 3 bases, J shed 5 bases, and the junction held 8 bases outside the gene matches. The germline CDR1 and CDR2 sequences are MDHEN and SYDVKM. CDR3 loop: CASSFRVAGGGETQYF. Here the CDR3 DNA reads TGTGCCAGCAGTTTCAGGGTAGCGGGAGGGGGTGAGACCCAGTACTTC.

This clonotype has at least ten counts. The J gene is TRBJ2-5, the V gene TRBV11-2, with 14 bases aligning to TRBD2. The germline V gene has CDR1 SGHAT and CDR2 FQNNGV. V was pared by 5 bases and J by 4 bases, with 12 bases of the junction left unmatched. This CDR3 spans 18 amino acids. CDR3 region: CASSPRLAGGDSRETQYF. The CDR3, as DNA: TGTGCCAGCAGCCCCAGACTAGCGGGAGGGGATTCTCGAGAGACCCAGTACTTC.

The sample holds many counts of this clonotype. This chain links TRBV27 with TRBJ2-7; 10 bases match TRBD1. The CDR3 contains 15 residues. Germline loops: CDR1 MNHEY, CDR2 SMNVEV (reference sequence). Trimming cost V 5 bases and J 6 bases; bases outside gene matches: 10. The CDR3 DNA reads as TGTGCCAGCAGTCCCGCGGGACAGGGGAAATTCGAGCAGTACTTC. This gives the protein CASSPAGQGKFEQYF.

This clonotype was counted at least ten times. The CDR3 DNA is TGCAGTGCTAGGTGGTATTCCGTCTACAATGAGCAGTTCTTC. It specifies CSARWYSVYNEQFF. V and J are TRBV20-1 and TRBJ2-1, with D unresolved. Looked up from germline, CDR1 is DFQATT and CDR2 is SNEGSKA (reference sequence). The CDR3 has 14 amino acids. V was clipped by 3 bases and J by 3 bases, with 12 bases between them.